This T cell receptor beta chain was captured in a study of blood T cell repertoires in COVID-19 (TCRdb year 2020). About the full investigation: Samples from collaborators originated in the United States, Italy and Spain and spanned both the acute and convalescent phases of COVID-19. The prospective study material was composed of cDNA or gDNA derived from T cells, B-cell-depleted T cells, or PBMCs. The dataset comprised deeply sampled blood TCRbeta repertoires from subjects exposed to, actively infected with, or recovered from COVID-19. The repertoires were released in a freely available public database meant as a resource for research on the immune response to SARS-CoV-2. Samples came from the ongoing ImmuneRACE study (first 160 participants) plus 1,254 subjects from 6 global collaborators. Sample metadata almost always included a de-identified subject ID, COVID-19 status, age in years and sex. Where available, HLA class I and class II types were obtained from metadata supplied by the sample provider rather than from assay-based typing. General study outcomes and caveats: Clinical and demographic metadata were provided uncurated, with the amount varying by source and participant.

Including cysteine and phenylalanine, the CDR3 has 16 amino acids. Here the CDR3 DNA is all that survives: 48 bases in frame from base 1. CDR1 and CDR2 are drawn from the germline V gene (reference sequence): SEHNR, FQNEAQ. As concerns this clone: Its antigen is currently not known. A read error may account for a junction end that differs from germline.

TCRbeta CDR3 regions were amplified from genomic DNA by means of the immunoSEQ Assay, a bias-controlled multiplex PCR. As for the authors' bioinformatics: The number of nucleated cells in each sample was estimated by amplification of reference gene primers within the assay. To quantify the absolute abundance of each unique TCRbeta CDR3 rearrangement, sequence reads were collapsed and filtered. For each sample, productive Simpson clonality was calculated by taking the square root of Simpson's diversity index across productive rearrangements. TCRdb retrieved this table from immuneACCESS and kept in-frame rearrangements only. Not all clones are present; in checked studies, unresolved V genes account for under half, and no reason is known for the remainder. That table furnishes V, J and clone size, whereas the DNA furnished D and trimming. The sample profile shows tens of thousands of clones; roughly 73% of them were found once. Around 64% of the sample rests with the top ten.

Whole blood was collected in K2EDTA tubes by collaborating institutions according to the institutions' own protocols. Collaborator samples were shipped for TCRbeta analysis as frozen whole blood, isolated PBMCs, or DNA extracted from either sample type. Sequencing used peripheral blood. The sequence is built from TRBV7-9 and TRBJ2-3; 14 bases in the junction line up with TRBD2. The source of this sequence is a man older than 75 with acute or convalescent COVID-19. The nucleotide sequence is given as TGTGCCAGCAGCTCATATCCAAGGACTAGCGGGAGGAACGTCGTATTT. Protein translation: CASSSYPRTSGRNVVF.